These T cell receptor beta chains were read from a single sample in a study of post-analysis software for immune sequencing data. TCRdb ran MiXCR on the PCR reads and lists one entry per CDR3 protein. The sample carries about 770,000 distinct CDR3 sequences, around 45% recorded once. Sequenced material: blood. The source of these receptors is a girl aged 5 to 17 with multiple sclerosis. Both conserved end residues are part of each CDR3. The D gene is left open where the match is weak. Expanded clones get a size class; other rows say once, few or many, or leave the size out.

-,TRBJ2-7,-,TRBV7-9,CASSPREGGTYEQYF,TGTGCCAGCAGCCCTCGTGAAGGGGGGACCTACGAGCAGTACTTC
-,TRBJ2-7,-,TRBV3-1,CASSQVETGGEQYF,TGTGCCAGCAGCCAAGTGGAGACCGGCGGCGAGCAGTACTTC
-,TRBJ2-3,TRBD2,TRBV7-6,CASSPWAGASDTQYF,TGTGCCAGCAGCCCGTGGGCGGGAGCCTCAGATACGCAGTATTTT
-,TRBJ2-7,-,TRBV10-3,CAISELGSDGEQYF,TGTGCCATCAGTGAATTGGGTAGCGATGGCGAGCAGTACTTC
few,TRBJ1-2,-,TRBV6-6,CASSYSSDGNYGYTF,TGTGCCAGCAGTTACTCGAGCGACGGTAACTATGGCTACACCTTC
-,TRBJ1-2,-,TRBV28,CASQGSLSSYGYTF,TGTGCCAGCCAGGGCTCACTGTCGTCCTACGGCTACACCTTC
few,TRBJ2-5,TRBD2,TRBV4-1,CASSQDPGLALRETQYF,TGCGCCAGCAGCCAAGACCCTGGACTAGCGTTGCGGGAGACCCAGTACTTC
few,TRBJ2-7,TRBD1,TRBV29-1,CSVEIGTASYEQYF,TGCAGCGTTGAAATCGGGACAGCTTCCTACGAGCAGTACTTC
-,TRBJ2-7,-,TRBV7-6,CASQLGGEAQYF,TGTGCCAGCCAACTCGGAGGGGAGGCCCAGTACTTC
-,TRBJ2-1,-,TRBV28,CASRTPGGEQFF,TGTGCCAGCAGGACCCCAGGCGGGGAGCAGTTCTTC
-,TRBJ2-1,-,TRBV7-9,CASSRRAGVAYNEQFF,TGTGCCAGCAGCCGCCGCGCCGGGGTCGCCTACAATGAGCAGTTCTTC
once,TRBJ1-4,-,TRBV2,CASSPGPFNEKLFF,TGTGCCAGCAGCCCGGGTCCTTTTAATGAAAAACTGTTTTTT
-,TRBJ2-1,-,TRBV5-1,CASSLLQGRDEQFF,TGCGCCAGCAGCTTGTTGCAGGGGCGGGATGAGCAGTTCTTC
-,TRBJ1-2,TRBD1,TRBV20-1,CSVTIGQASGGYTF,TGCAGTGTGACGATAGGACAGGCGTCGGGGGGCTACACCTTC
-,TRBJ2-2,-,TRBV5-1,CASSLVFQANTGELFF,TGCGCCAGCAGCTTGGTGTTCCAAGCAAACACCGGGGAGCTGTTTTTT
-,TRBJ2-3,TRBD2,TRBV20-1,CSANTGTSGLTDTQYF,TGCAGTGCCAACACCGGGACTAGCGGGTTAACAGATACGCAGTATTTT
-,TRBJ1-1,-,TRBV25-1,CASSEQGTEAFF,TGTGCCAGCAGTGAACAGGGAACTGAAGCTTTCTTT
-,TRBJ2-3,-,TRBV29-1,CSVSRDGGTDTQYF,TGCAGCGTTAGCCGGGACGGCGGCACAGATACGCAGTATTTT
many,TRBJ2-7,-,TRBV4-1,CASSQAESSYEQYF,TGCGCCAGCAGCCAAGCGGAGAGCTCCTACGAGCAGTACTTC
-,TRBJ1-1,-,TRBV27,CASSLSAAMNTEAFF,TGTGCCAGCAGTTTATCAGCCGCCATGAACACTGAAGCTTTCTTT
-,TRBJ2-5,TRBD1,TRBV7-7,CASSQGDAIQETQYF,TGTGCTAGCAGCCAGGGGGACGCAATCCAAGAGACCCAGTACTTC
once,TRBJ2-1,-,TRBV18,CASRLPGDNEQFF,TGTGCCAGCCGTCTTCCAGGGGACAATGAGCAGTTCTTC
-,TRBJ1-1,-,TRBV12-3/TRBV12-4,CASRGRDGWNTEAFF,TGTGCCAGCAGAGGGCGGGACGGTTGGAACACTGAAGCTTTCTTT
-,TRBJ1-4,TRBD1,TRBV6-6,CASSDYRGLKLFF,TGTGCCAGCAGTGACTACAGGGGGCTGAAACTGTTTTTT
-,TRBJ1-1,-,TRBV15,CATSRVPSEAFF,TGTGCCACCAGCAGAGTCCCCAGCGAAGCTTTCTTT
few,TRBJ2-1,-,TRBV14,CASSPRRDNEQFF,TGTGCCAGTAGCCCCCGAAGGGACAATGAGCAGTTCTTC
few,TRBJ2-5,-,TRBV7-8,CASSLGGFREETQYF,TGTGCCAGCAGCTTAGGGGGTTTCAGGGAAGAGACCCAGTACTTC
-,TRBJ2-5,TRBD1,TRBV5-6,CASSPLGTDREETQYF,TGTGCCAGCAGCCCTTTGGGTACGGACAGGGAAGAGACCCAGTACTTC
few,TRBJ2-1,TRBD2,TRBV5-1,CASSFREGRREQFF,TGCGCCAGCAGCTTCAGGGAGGGCCGAAGAGAGCAGTTCTTC
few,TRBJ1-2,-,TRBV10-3,CAISEATAFYGYTF,TGTGCCATCAGTGAGGCGACAGCGTTCTATGGCTACACCTTC
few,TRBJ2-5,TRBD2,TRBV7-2,CASSLQAGPQETQYF,TGTGCCAGCAGCTTACAAGCGGGACCACAAGAGACCCAGTACTTC
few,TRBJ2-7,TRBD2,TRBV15,CATSTAGVSYEQYF,TGTGCCACCAGCACCGCGGGGGTCTCCTACGAGCAGTACTTC
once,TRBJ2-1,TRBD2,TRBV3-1,CASSLLGVAGGVEQFF,TGTGCCAGCAGCCTTTTGGGGGTAGCGGGAGGGGTTGAGCAGTTCTTC
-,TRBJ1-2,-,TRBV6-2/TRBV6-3,CAGSPSESYGYTF,TGTGCCGGCAGCCCCTCAGAATCCTATGGCTACACCTTC
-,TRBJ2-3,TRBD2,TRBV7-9,CASSDLAGGQYF,TGTGCCAGCAGCGACCTAGCGGGAGGACAGTATTTT
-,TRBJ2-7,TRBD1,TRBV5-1,CASGPGQGPYEQYF,TGCGCCAGCGGCCCGGGACAGGGTCCCTACGAGCAGTACTTC
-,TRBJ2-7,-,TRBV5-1,CASSLVGQPYEQYF,TGCGCCAGCAGCTTGGTCGGACAGCCCTACGAGCAGTACTTC
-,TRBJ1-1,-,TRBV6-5,CASSHGRGTEAFF,TGTGCCAGCAGTCATGGTAGGGGGACTGAAGCTTTCTTT
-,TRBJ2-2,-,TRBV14,CASSQFPGAGELFF,TGTGCCAGCAGCCAATTCCCAGGGGCCGGGGAGCTGTTTTTT
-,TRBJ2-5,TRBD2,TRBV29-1,CSVVLAGEETQYF,TGCAGCGTTGTCCTAGCGGGAGAAGAGACCCAGTACTTC
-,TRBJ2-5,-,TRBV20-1,CSAPGTDLQETQYF,TGCAGTGCGCCCGGGACCGATCTGCAGGAGACCCAGTACTTC